The following is a TCR beta chain sequence with its context. The antigen is unknown. Each CDR3 protein is one row after TCRdb ran MiXCR on the reads. The sample carries roughly 500,000 distinct CDR3 sequences, roughly a third recorded once. The junction had 11 bases not matched to a gene; V was cut back by 6 bases and J by 6 bases. This CDR3 is 15 amino acids long. Per germline, CDR1 SGHVT and CDR2 SQSDAQ. The data belong to a study of T cell repertoires in cytomegalovirus infection. The wider study: CMV epitopes used comprised recently identified HLA-C-restricted ones and well-studied HLA-B-restricted ones.

The source material was cultured PBMCs, sampled from culture after CMV antigen stimulation. J is TRBJ2-1 and V is TRBV7-4, with TRBD2 matching 7 bases. This sequence was found in a human donor in good health (CMV status not recorded). Some clones in this sample may be carry-over from other donors' samples. The CDR3 spells CASRVATSDLNEQFF. The CDR3 bases are TGTGCCAGCAGAGTCGCCACTAGCGATCTCAATGAGCAGTTCTTC.